The following is a T cell receptor beta chain sequence with its context. This sample is drawn from a study of blood T cell repertoires in COVID-19. Study-wide context: Researchers got acute and convalescent COVID-19 samples from the United States, Italy and Spain.

Individuals drawn from 20 to 25 US areas were roughly 18 to 89 years old. Using immunoSEQ multiplex PCR, the repertoire was profiled, and TCRdb retains in-frame clones only, with some absent. In the table there are a few hundred thousand clones, approximately 87% of which are singletons. The clonotype originates from a man between 35 and 55 years old in a cohort exposed to, infected with or recovered from COVID-19 (not recorded which). Sample: PBMCs or T cells enriched from blood (not recorded which).

The CDR3 region has the DNA TGTGCCAGCAGTTTTTCCGATTTTGGCGGCTACACCTTC. Translating it yields CASSFSDFGGYTF. The rearrangement uses TRBV28 and TRBJ1-2, with no clear D. Germline assignment: CDR1 MDHEN and CDR2 SYDVKM. This CDR3 has 13 amino acids. V dropped 3 bases and J dropped 8 bases, with 13 bases sitting between them.